The 24 T cell receptor beta chains reported below all come from one sample, sequenced in a study of OX40 agonist ivuxolimab in advanced cancers. The data were produced by immunoSEQ multiplex PCR, yet TCRdb's version contains in-frame clones alone and is incomplete. Among 65,000 to 90,000 clones listed, more than 80% were seen once. This sample comprised CD4+ or CD8+ T cells sorted from blood, obtained in a trial of the OX40 agonist ivuxolimab. These receptor sequences come from an adult with an advanced solid tumor such as melanoma, head and neck, liver or kidney cancer.

The chain couples TRBV29-1 to TRBJ1-5, with D tentatively TRBD1 (6 bases). The CDR3 contains 14 residues. Per germline, CDR1 SQVTM and CDR2 ANQGSEA. Trimming shortened V by 5 bases and J by 3 bases, and 14 bases separated the two germline ends. In DNA, the CDR3 is TGCAGCGTTTTGTCCAGGGGAAACAATCAGCCCCAGCATTTT. Its translation is CSVLSRGNNQPQHF.

This chain connects TRBV10-3 to TRBJ2-3; 10 nucleotides match TRBD2. Germline CDR1 and CDR2: ENHRY and SYGVKD. Trimming removed 7 bases from V and 4 bases from J; junction bases left unmatched: 2. The CDR3 extends over 13 amino acids. For the CDR3, the DNA is TGTGCCATCAAAGCGGGAGGGTCAGATACGCAGTATTTT. It yields the protein CAIKAGGSDTQYF.

This clone came up a few times. This chain joins TRBV5-4 and TRBJ1-1; D unclear. The germline V gene encodes CDR1 SGHNT and CDR2 YYREEE (reference sequence). This CDR3 spans 11 amino acids. The V end was cut by 4 bases, the J end by 5 bases, with 6 bases between. The CDR3 region is CASSLETEAFF. CDR3 bases: TGTGCCAGCAGCCTGGAAACTGAAGCTTTCTTT.

The V and J genes are TRBV11-2 and TRBJ2-5; D is ambiguous. Germline V gene data show CDR1 as SGHAT and CDR2 as FQNNGV. Trimming pared 5 bases from V and 3 bases from J, leaving 13 bases between. The CDR3 totals 14 residues. In DNA form, the CDR3 reads TGTGCCAGCAGCCTAGTCGAAGGGAAAGAGACCCAGTACTTC. The encoded protein is CASSLVEGKETQYF.

The chain joins TRBV9 to TRBJ2-1; a weak D match, TRBD2 (6 bases). The CDR3 has 11 residues. Germline V lookup: CDR1 SGDLS, CDR2 YYNGEE. V lost 3 bases and J 15 bases, leaving 13 bases between the germline ends. The CDR3 bases are TGTGCCAGCAGCGGGGGGGTTCGGATGTTCTTC. Translating it yields CASSGGVRMFF. Filled out from reference TRBV9 and TRBJ2-1, the complete variable domain reads DSGVTQTPKHLITATGQRVTLRCSPRSGDLSVYWYQQSLDQGLQFLIQYYNGEERAKGNILERFSAQQFPDLHSELNLSSLELGDSALYFCASSGGVRMFFGPGTRLTVL.

This clone was counted a single time. This chain joins TRBV29-1 and TRBJ2-5, with 11 bases aligning to TRBD1. With 1 base clipped from V and 5 bases from J, the junction kept 9 bases outside the gene matches. Germline-derived CDR1 and CDR2 are SQVTM and ANQGSEA. The CDR3 consists of 16 residues. The CDR3 sequence: CSVEGGGQGARETQYF. Here the CDR3 DNA reads TGCAGCGTTGAAGGCGGAGGACAGGGGGCGCGGGAGACCCAGTACTTC.

The chain joins TRBV19 to TRBJ2-1, with 8 bases that match TRBD2. Germline loops: CDR1 LNHDA, CDR2 SQIVND (reference sequence). CDR3 length: 16 amino acids. The V and J ends lost 3 bases and 8 bases, in that order; junction bases with no gene match: 12. The DNA of the CDR3 is TGTGCCAGTAGTATTCGCGCGGGAGGAGGTTGGGATGAGCAGTTCTTC. This gives the protein CASSIRAGGGWDEQFF.

The chain carries TRBV28 and TRBJ1-4; D remains ambiguous. Trimming stripped 3 bases from V and 6 bases from J, with 11 bases between. The CDR3 sequence is 14 residues long. Germline V gives CDR1 MDHEN, CDR2 SYDVKM. The CDR3 DNA is TGTGCCAGCAGTTTCAGGCGGTCCGATGAAAAACTGTTTTTT. It codes for CASSFRRSDEKLFF. Combining the CDR3 with reference TRBV28 and TRBJ1-4 gives the whole variable domain DVKVTQSSRYLVKRTGEKVFLECVQDMDHENMFWYRQDPGLGLRLIYFSYDVKMKEKGDIPEGYSVSREKKERFSLILESASTNQTSMYLCASSFRRSDEKLFFGSGTQLSVL.

The CDR3 here is CASSSQGGATTGELFF. CDR3 sequence (DNA): TGTGCCAGCAGTTCCCAGGGGGGCGCGACCACCGGGGAGCTGTTTTTT. The chain recombines TRBV7-3 with TRBJ2-2, with D maybe TRBD1 (7 bases). Trimming cost V 6 bases and J 4 bases, with 18 bases left between them. The germline V gene has CDR1 SGHTA and CDR2 FQGTGA. The CDR3 contains 16 residues.

The DNA for the CDR3 is TGTGCCAGCAGCGACCCCGGGGGTGGGGCCAACGTCCTGACTTTC. It yields the protein CASSDPGGGANVLTF. V usage is TRBV7-3 and J usage is TRBJ2-6, with D perhaps TRBD2 (6 bases). CDR1 SGHTA and CDR2 FQGTGA come from the germline V gene. This CDR3 has 15 residues. The germline V and J ends were trimmed by 5 bases and 3 bases, with 11 bases remaining between them.

The J gene is TRBJ2-2, the V gene TRBV4-2; D is possibly TRBD1 or TRBD2 (6 bases each). V lost 4 bases to trimming and J lost 4 bases, with 19 bases between them. This CDR3 is 17 amino acids long. Per the germline V gene, CDR1 is LGHNA and CDR2 is YNFKEQ. CDR3 sequence: CASSPSRGAGSTGELFF. The DNA for the CDR3 is TGTGCCAGCAGCCCCTCTAGGGGGGCTGGTAGCACCGGGGAGCTGTTTTTT.

The rearrangement uses TRBV5-6 and TRBJ2-7, with TRBD1 matching 8 bases. The V segment lost 2 bases and the J segment 5 bases; nucleotides outside the gene matches: 9. CDR1 and CDR2 from the germline V gene are SGHDT and YYEEEE. The CDR3 consists of 15 residues. The CDR3 nucleotides read TGTGCCAGCAGCTTTCCGACAGGGGAGAGGGACGAGCAGTACTTC. Amino acids: CASSFPTGERDEQYF.

The V call is TRBV6-1, the J call TRBJ2-3, with a possible D match to TRBD2 (6 bases). This CDR3 comprises 15 residues. V lost 1 base to trimming and J lost 6 bases, with 14 bases between them. From germline, CDR1 is MNHNS and CDR2 SASEGT. CDR3 sequence reads: CASSEGLRELDTQYF. Here the CDR3 DNA reads TGTGCCAGCAGTGAAGGTCTTCGGGAGTTGGATACGCAGTATTTT.

This chain joins TRBV6-5 and TRBJ2-7, with D possibly TRBD1 on 7 matching bases. The CDR3 consists of 14 residues. With 5 bases removed from V and 6 bases from J, the gap between germline ends came to 17 bases. Germline V gene lookup returns CDR1 MNHEY and CDR2 SVGAGI. This chain's CDR3 is CASSRQGGTSEQYF. CDR3 DNA sequence: TGTGCCAGCAGTCGACAGGGAGGAACCTCCGAGCAGTACTTC.

The chain uses TRBV7-2 and TRBJ2-5; the match to TRBD1 covers 11 bases. The CDR3 runs to 16 residues. Germline V gene lookup returns CDR1 SGHTA and CDR2 FQGNSA. Trimming at V came to 6 bases and at J to 6 bases, leaving 12 bases not matched to a gene. CDR3 bases: TGTGCCAGCAGTTACGCCGGGACAGGGGGTTGGAAGACCCAGTACTTC. This encodes CASSYAGTGGWKTQYF.

This sequence joins TRBV5-6 and TRBJ2-4; no definite D call. This CDR3 has 15 amino acids. Germline V CDR1 and CDR2: SGHDT, YYEEEE. Trimming pared 0 bases from V and 1 base from J, leaving 8 bases between. The CDR3 coding sequence is TGTGCCAGCAGCTTGGTCGGGCAGGCCAAAAACATTCAGTACTTC. Translating it yields CASSLVGQAKNIQYF.

This clone was seen just once. The chain is built from TRBV28 and TRBJ2-1, with D hard to call. The germline V and J ends were trimmed by 8 bases and 4 bases, with 9 bases remaining between them. Germline V lookup: CDR1 MDHEN, CDR2 SYDVKM. The CDR3 has 12 amino acids. CDR3 DNA: TGTGCCAGCGGAGCACGGTACAATGAGCAGTTCTTC. Translation gives CASGARYNEQFF.

Here the CDR3 reads CASSLFRRDEQFF. In DNA, the CDR3 is TGTGCCAGCAGCTTGTTTCGGCGGGATGAGCAGTTCTTC. The chain employs TRBV5-4 and TRBJ2-1, with D possibly being TRBD2 (5 bases). V was clipped by 1 base and J by 8 bases, with 10 bases between them. Germline V CDR1 and CDR2: SGHNT, YYREEE (reference sequence). This CDR3 region has 13 residues.

V usage is TRBV5-6 and J usage is TRBJ2-7, with D unresolved. CDR1 is SGHDT, CDR2 YYEEEE, per germline. The V gene lost 4 bases and the J gene lost 6 bases, with 20 bases spanning the gap. CDR3 size: 15 residues. CDR3 loop: CASSPYLASLGEQYF. The CDR3 DNA reads TGTGCCAGCAGCCCATACCTGGCCAGTCTCGGCGAGCAGTACTTC.

The V gene is TRBV28, the J gene TRBJ2-2, with a tentative D call TRBD2 (7 bases). The germline V gene has CDR1 MDHEN and CDR2 SYDVKM. V lost 7 bases and J lost 5, with 14 bases in between. The CDR3 contains 14 residues. For the CDR3, the DNA is TGTGCCAGCACCGGGGGGCGGGAAACCGGGGAGCTGTTTTTT. It translates to CASTGGRETGELFF. The full variable domain, rest sourced from reference TRBV28 and TRBJ2-2, is DVKVTQSSRYLVKRTGEKVFLECVQDMDHENMFWYRQDPGLGLRLIYFSYDVKMKEKGDIPEGYSVSREKKERFSLILESASTNQTSMYLCASTGGRETGELFFGEGSRLTVL.

On this clone itself: Additional DNA sequences in this sample encode the identical CDR3. The V and J genes are TRBV7-2 and TRBJ1-5; no clear D. CDR1 is SGHTA and CDR2 is FQGNSA in the germline V gene. This CDR3 has 13 residues. Between the trimmed V and J ends, which lost 2 bases and 2 bases, there was a span of 4 bases. The CDR3: CASSLTGNQPQHF. CDR3 bases: TGTGCCAGCAGCTTAACCGGCAATCAGCCCCAGCATTTT.

This clone came up once. The V call is TRBV27, the J call TRBJ1-5; D unresolved. Germline assignment: CDR1 MNHEY and CDR2 SMNVEV (reference sequence). This CDR3 region has 14 residues. V was shortened by 3 bases and J by 0 bases, with 6 bases between the two germline ends. DNA for the CDR3: TGTGCCAGCAGTTTTAGGGATAGCAATCAGCCCCAGCATTTT. Translating gives CASSFRDSNQPQHF.

This clone was detected only once. The J gene is TRBJ2-7, the V gene TRBV23-1; tentatively, D is TRBD1 (5 bases). TRBV23-1 is an ORF, with its function uncertain. There are 15 residues in the CDR3. Between the trimmed V and J ends, which lost 4 bases and 2 bases, there was a span of 15 bases. Written as DNA, the CDR3 is TGCGCCAGCAGTCGGCCCGGTGGGGCAGCCTACGAGCAGTACTTC. It encodes CASSRPGGAAYEQYF.

The rearrangement links TRBV6-1 to TRBJ1-6; D gene uncertain. V was clipped by 1 base and J by 14 bases, with 12 bases between them. The CDR3 length is 13 residues. CDR1 MNHNS and CDR2 SASEGT come from the germline V gene. This CDR3 reads CASSEDPPRTLHF. Here the CDR3 DNA reads TGTGCCAGCAGTGAAGACCCGCCACGAACCCTCCACTTT.